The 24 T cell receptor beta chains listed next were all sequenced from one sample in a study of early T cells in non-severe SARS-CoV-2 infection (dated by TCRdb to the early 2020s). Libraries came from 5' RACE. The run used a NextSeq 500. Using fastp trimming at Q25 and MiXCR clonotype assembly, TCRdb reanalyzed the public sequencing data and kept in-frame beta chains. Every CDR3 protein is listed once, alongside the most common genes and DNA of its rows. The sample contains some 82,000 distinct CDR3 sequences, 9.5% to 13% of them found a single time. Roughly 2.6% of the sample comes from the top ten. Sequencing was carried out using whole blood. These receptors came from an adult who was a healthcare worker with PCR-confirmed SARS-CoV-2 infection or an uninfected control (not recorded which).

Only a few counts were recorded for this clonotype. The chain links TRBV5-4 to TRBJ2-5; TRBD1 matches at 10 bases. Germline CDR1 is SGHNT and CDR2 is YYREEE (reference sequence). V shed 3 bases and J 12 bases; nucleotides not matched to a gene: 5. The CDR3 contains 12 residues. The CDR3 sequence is CASSSTGGHKYF. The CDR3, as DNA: TGTGCCAGCAGCTCGACAGGGGGCCACAAGTACTTC.

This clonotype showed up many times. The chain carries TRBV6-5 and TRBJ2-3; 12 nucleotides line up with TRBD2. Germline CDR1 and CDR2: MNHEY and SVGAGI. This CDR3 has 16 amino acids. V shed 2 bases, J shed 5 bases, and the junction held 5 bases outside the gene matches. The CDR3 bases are TGTGCCAGCAGTTACAGGACTAGCGGGAACAAAGATACGCAGTATTTT. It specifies CASSYRTSGNKDTQYF.

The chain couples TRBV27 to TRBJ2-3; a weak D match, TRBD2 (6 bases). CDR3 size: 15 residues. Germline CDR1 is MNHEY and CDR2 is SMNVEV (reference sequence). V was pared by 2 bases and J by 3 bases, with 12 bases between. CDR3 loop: CASSLIAAITDTQYF. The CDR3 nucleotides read TGTGCCAGCAGTTTAATAGCGGCAATAACAGATACGCAGTATTTT.

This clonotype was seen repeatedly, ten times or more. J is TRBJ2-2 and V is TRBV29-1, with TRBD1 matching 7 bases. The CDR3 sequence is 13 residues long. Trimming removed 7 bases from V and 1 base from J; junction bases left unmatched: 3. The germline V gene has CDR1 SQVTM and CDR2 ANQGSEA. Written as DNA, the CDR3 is TGCAGCGCACGGGACAGGAACACCGGGGAGCTGTTTTTT. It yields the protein CSARDRNTGELFF.

Here the CDR3 reads CASSLLGGSNQPQHF. In nucleotides, the CDR3 is TGTGCCAGCAGCTTGCTCGGGGGCAGCAATCAGCCCCAGCATTTT. The chain couples TRBV7-6 to TRBJ1-5; D possibly corresponds to TRBD1 (6 bases). V was cut by 3 bases and J by 1 base, with 10 bases left in between. Per the germline V gene, CDR1 is SGHVS and CDR2 is FNYEAQ. This CDR3 is 15 amino acids long.

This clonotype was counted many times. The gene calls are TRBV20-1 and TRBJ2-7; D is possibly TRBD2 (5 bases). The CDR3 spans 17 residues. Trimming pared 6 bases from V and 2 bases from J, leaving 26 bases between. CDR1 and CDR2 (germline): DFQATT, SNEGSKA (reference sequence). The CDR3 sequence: CSAWVGSGVQTPYEQYF. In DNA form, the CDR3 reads TGCAGTGCCTGGGTGGGGTCCGGGGTCCAAACTCCCTACGAGCAGTACTTC.

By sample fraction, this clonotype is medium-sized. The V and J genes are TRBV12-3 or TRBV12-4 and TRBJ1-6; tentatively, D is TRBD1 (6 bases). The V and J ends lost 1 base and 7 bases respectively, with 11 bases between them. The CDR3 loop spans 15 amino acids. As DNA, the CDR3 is TGTGCCAGCAGTTTAGGGACAAGGGGGAATTCACCCCTCCACTTT. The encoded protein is CASSLGTRGNSPLHF.

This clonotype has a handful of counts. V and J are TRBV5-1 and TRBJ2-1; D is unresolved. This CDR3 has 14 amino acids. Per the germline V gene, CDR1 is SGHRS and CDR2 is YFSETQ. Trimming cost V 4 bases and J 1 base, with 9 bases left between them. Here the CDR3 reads CASSPGLSYNEQFF. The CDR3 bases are TGCGCCAGCAGCCCGGGTTTGTCCTACAATGAGCAGTTCTTC.

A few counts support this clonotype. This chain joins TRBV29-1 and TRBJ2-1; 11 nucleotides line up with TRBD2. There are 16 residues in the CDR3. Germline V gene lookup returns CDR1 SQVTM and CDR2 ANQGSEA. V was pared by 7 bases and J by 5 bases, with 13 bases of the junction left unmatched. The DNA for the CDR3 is TGCAGCGCTACCGTAGGTACTAGCGGGAGCGACAATGAGCAGTTCTTC. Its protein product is CSATVGTSGSDNEQFF.

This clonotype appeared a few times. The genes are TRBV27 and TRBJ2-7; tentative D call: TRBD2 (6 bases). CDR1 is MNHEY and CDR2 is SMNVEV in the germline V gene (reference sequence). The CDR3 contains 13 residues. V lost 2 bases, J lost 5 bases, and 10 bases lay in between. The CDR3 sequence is CASSLPGGNEQYF. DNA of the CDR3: TGTGCCAGCAGTTTACCCGGGGGTAACGAGCAGTACTTC.

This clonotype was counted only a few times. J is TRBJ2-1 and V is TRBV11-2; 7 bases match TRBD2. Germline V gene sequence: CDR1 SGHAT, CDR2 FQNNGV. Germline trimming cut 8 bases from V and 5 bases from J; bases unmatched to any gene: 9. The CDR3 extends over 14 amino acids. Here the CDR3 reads CASGSLAVNNEQFF. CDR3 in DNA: TGTGCCAGCGGGAGTCTAGCGGTAAACAATGAGCAGTTCTTC.

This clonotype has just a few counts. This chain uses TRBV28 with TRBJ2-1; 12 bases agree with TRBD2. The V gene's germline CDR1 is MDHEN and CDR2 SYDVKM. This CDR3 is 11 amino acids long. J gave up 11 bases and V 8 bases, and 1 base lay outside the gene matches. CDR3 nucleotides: TGTGCCAGCGGGACTAGCGGGCAGCAGTTCTTC. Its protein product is CASGTSGQQFF.

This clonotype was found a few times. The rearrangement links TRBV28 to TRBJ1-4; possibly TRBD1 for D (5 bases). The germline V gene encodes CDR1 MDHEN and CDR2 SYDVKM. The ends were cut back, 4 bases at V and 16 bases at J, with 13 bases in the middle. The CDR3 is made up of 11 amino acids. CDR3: CASSWDGLPFF. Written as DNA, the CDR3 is TGTGCCAGCAGTTGGGACGGCCTTCCGTTTTTT.

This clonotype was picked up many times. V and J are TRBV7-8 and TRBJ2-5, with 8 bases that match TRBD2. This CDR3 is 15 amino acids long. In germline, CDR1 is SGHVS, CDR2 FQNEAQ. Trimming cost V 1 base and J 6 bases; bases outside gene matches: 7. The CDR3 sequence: CASSLEAGAGKTQYF. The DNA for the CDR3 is TGTGCCAGCAGCTTAGAAGCGGGAGCGGGCAAGACCCAGTACTTC.

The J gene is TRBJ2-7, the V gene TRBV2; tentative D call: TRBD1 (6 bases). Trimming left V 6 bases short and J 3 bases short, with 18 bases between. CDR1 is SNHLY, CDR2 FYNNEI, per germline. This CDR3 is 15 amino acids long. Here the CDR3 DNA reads TGTGCCAGCAGCATCGACAGGTTTGGATTCTACGAGCAGTACTTC. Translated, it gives CASSIDRFGFYEQYF.

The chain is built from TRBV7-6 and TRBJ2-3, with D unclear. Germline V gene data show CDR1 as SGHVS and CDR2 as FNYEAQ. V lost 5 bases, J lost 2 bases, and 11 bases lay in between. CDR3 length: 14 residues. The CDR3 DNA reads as TGTGCCAGCAGCCACGGGCAGGCCACAGATACGCAGTATTTT. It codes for CASSHGQATDTQYF. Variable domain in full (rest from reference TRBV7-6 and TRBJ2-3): GAGVSQSPRYKVTKRGQDVALRCDPISGHVSLYWYRQALGQGPEFLTYFNYEAQQDKSGLPNDRFSAERPEGSISTLTIQRTEQRDSAMYRCASSHGQATDTQYFGPGTRLTVL.

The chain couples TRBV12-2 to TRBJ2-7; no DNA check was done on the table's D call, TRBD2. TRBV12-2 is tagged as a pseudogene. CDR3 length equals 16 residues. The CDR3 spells CASRPTSGRSTYEQYF. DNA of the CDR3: TGTGCAAGTCGCCCAACTAGCGGGAGATCCACCTACGAGCAGTACTTC.

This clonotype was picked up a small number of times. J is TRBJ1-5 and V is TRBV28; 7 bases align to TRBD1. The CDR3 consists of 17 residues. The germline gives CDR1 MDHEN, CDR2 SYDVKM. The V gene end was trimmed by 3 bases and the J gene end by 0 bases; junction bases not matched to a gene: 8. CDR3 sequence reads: CASSFFRDSNSNQPQHF. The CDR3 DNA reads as TGTGCCAGCAGTTTTTTCCGGGACAGCAATAGCAATCAGCCCCAGCATTTT.

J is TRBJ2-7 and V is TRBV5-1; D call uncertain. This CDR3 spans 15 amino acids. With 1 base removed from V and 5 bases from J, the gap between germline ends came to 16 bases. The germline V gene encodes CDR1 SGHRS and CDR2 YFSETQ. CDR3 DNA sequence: TGCGCCAGCAGCTTGAGCTGGGGTGTAGGGAACGAGCAGTACTTC. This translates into CASSLSWGVGNEQYF.

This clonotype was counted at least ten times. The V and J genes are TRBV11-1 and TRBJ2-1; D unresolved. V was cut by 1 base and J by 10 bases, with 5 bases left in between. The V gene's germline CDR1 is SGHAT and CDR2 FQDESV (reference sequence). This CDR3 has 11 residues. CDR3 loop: CASSLEWEQFF. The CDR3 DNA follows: TGTGCCAGCAGCTTAGAGTGGGAGCAGTTCTTC.

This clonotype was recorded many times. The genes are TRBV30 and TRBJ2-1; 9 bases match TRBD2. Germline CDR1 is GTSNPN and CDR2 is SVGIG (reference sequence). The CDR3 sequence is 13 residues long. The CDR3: CRGASGIYNEQFF. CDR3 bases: TGTAGGGGAGCTAGCGGGATATACAATGAGCAGTTCTTC.

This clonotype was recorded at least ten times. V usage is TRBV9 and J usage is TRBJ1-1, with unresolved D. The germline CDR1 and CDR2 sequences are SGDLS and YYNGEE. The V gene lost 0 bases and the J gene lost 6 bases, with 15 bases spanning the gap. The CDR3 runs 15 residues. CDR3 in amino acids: CASSVEGRAGAEAFF. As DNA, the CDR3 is TGTGCCAGCAGCGTAGAGGGTAGGGCTGGGGCTGAAGCTTTCTTT.

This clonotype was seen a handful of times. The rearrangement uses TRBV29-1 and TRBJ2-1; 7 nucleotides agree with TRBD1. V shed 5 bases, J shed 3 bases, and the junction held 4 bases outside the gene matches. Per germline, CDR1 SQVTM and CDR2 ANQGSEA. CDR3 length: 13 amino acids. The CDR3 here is CSVQGGYYNEQFF. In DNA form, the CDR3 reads TGCAGCGTTCAAGGGGGCTACTACAATGAGCAGTTCTTC.

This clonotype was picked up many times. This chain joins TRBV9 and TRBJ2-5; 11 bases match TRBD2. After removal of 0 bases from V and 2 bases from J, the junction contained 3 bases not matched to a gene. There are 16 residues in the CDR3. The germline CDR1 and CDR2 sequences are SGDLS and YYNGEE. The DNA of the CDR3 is TGTGCCAGCAGCGTAGCTGTAGCGGGAGGGCAAGAGACCCAGTACTTC. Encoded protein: CASSVAVAGGQETQYF.